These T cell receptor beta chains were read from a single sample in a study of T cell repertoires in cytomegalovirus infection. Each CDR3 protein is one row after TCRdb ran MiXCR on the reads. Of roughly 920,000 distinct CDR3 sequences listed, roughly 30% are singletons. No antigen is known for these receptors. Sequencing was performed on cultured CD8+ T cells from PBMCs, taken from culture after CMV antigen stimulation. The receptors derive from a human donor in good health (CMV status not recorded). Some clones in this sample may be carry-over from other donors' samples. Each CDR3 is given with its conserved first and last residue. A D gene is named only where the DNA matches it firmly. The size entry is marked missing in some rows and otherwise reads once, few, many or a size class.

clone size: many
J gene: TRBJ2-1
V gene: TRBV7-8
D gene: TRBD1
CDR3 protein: CASSQRQGAYNEQFF
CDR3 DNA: TGTGCCAGCAGCCAACGACAGGGGGCTTATAATGAGCAGTTCTTC

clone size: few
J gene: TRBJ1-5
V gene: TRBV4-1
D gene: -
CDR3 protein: CASSQGLLAAPQHF
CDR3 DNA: TGCGCCAGCAGCCAAGGCTTATTGGCTGCGCCCCAGCATTTT

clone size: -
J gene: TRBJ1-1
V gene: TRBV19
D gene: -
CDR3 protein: CATRQATGTRAFF
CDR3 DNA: TGTGCCACTCGACAGGCTACCGGCACTCGAGCTTTCTTT

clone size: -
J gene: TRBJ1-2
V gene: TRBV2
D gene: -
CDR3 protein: CASTSFPGRQAGYTF
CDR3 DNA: TGTGCCAGCACCTCCTTCCCGGGACGGCAGGCTGGCTACACCTTC

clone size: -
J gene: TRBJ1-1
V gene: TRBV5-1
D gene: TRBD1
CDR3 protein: CASSYRGVAEAFF
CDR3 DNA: TGCGCCAGCAGCTACAGGGGAGTTGCTGAAGCTTTCTTT

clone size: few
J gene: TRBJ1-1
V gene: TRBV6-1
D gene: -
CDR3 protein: CASSEEEVGSTLLGTEAFF
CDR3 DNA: TGTGCCAGCAGTGAAGAAGAGGTAGGCAGTACCCTGTTAGGCACTGAAGCTTTCTTT

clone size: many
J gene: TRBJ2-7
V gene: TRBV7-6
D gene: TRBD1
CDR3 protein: CASSPSSGTGDYEQYF
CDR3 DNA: TGTGCCAGCAGCCCATCATCCGGGACAGGGGATTACGAGCAGTACTTC

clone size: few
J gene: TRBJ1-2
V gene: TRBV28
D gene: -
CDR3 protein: CASSYRQGYGYTF
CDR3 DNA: TGTGCCAGCAGCTATCGACAAGGCTATGGCTACACCTTC

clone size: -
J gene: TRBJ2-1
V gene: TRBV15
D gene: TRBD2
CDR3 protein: CATSSVRLAGGYNEQFF
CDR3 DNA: TGTGCCACCAGCAGCGTGCGACTAGCGGGGGGGTACAATGAGCAGTTCTTC

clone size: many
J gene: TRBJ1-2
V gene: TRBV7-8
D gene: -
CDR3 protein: CASSLARAPNYGYTF
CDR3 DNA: TGTGCCAGCAGCTTAGCGAGGGCTCCTAACTATGGCTACACCTTC

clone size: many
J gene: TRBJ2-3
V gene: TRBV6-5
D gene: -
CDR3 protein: CASSYSVPRGVSPSTDTQYF
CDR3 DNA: TGTGCCAGCAGTTACTCGGTTCCCCGGGGAGTCTCTCCTAGCACAGATACGCAGTATTTT

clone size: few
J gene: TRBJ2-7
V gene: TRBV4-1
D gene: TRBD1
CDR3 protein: CASSQITGTGHYEQYF
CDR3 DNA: TGCGCCAGCAGCCAAATCACCGGGACAGGGCACTACGAGCAGTACTTC

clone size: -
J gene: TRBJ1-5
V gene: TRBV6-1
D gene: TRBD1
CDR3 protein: CASRGTGGDQPQHF
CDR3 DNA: TGTGCCAGCAGGGGGACAGGGGGCGATCAGCCCCAGCATTTT

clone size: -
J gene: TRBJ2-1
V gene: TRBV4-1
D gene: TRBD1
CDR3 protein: CASSHPGRTGNEQFF
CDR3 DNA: TGCGCCAGCAGCCACCCGGGGCGGACAGGGAATGAGCAGTTCTTC

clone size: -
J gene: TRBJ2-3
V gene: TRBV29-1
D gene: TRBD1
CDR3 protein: CSGGRTGESTDTQYF
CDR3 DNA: TGCAGCGGAGGACGGACAGGGGAAAGCACAGATACGCAGTATTTT

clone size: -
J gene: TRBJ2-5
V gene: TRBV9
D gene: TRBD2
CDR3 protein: CASSANLLAGPKETQYF
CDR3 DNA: TGTGCCAGCAGCGCCAACCTCCTAGCGGGGCCAAAAGAGACCCAGTACTTC

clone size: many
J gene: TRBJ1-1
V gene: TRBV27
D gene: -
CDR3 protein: CASSPRTTRPNTEAFF
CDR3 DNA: TGTGCCAGCAGTCCACGAACGACCCGGCCAAACACTGAAGCTTTCTTT

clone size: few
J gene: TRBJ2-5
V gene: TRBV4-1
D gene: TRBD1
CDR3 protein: CASSQEAGGGETQYF
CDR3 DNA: TGCGCCAGCAGCCAAGAGGCAGGGGGCGGAGAGACCCAGTACTTC

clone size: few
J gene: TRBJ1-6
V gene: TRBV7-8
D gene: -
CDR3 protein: CASSLGVSPLHF
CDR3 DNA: TGTGCCAGCAGTCTTGGGGTGTCACCCCTCCACTTT

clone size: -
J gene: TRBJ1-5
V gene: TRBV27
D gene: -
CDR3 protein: CASSFSGDQPQHF
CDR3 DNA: TGTGCCAGCAGTTTCTCCGGGGATCAGCCCCAGCATTTT

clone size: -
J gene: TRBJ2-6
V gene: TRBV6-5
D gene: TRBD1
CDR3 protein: CASRAGTAASGANVLTF
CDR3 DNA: TGTGCCAGCAGGGCCGGGACAGCCGCCTCTGGGGCCAACGTCCTGACTTTC

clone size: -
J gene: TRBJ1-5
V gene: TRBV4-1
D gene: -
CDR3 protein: CASSQVGTSNQPQHF
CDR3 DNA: TGCGCCAGCAGCCAAGTTGGGACGAGCAATCAGCCCCAGCATTTT

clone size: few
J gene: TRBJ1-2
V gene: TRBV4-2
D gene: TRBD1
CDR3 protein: CASSQDHIQGALNYGYTF
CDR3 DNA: TGTGCCAGCAGCCAAGATCATATACAGGGGGCGTTAAACTATGGCTACACCTTC

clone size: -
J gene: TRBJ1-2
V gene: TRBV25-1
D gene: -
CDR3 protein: CASRSEGSGYTF
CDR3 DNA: TGTGCCAGCAGATCGGAGGGTTCTGGCTACACCTTC

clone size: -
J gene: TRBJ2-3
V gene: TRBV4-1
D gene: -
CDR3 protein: CASSLVQLPPTDTQYF
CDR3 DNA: TGCGCCAGCAGCCTTGTGCAGCTTCCCCCCACAGATACGCAGTATTTT

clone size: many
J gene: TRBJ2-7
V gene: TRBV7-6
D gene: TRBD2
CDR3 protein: CASSLALSGAPYSYEQYF
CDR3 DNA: TGTGCCAGCAGCTTAGCCCTTAGCGGGGCCCCTTACTCCTACGAGCAGTACTTC

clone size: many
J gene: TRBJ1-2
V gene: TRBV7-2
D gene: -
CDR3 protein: CASSLEGSLNYGYTF
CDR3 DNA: TGTGCCAGCAGCTTAGAGGGCAGTCTTAACTATGGCTACACCTTC

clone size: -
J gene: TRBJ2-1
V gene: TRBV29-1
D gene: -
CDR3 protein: CSLPWMNEQFF
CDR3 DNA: TGCAGCCTTCCGTGGATGAATGAGCAGTTCTTC

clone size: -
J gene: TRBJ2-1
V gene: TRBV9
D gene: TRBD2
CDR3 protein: CASTGGAPRGEQFF
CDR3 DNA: TGTGCCAGCACCGGGGGGGCTCCTCGGGGTGAGCAGTTCTTC

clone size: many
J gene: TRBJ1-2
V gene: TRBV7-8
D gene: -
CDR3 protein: CASSSEVGGVRHYGYTF
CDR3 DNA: TGTGCCAGCAGCTCCGAGGTCGGAGGTGTACGCCACTATGGCTACACCTTC

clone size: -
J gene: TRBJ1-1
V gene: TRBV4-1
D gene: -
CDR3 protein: CASSGTQMNTEAFF
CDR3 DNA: TGCGCCAGCAGCGGGACACAGATGAACACTGAAGCTTTCTTT

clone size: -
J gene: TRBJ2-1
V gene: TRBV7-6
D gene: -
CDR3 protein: CASNSGTYNNEQFF
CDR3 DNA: TGTGCCAGCAACTCCGGGACTTACAACAATGAGCAGTTCTTC

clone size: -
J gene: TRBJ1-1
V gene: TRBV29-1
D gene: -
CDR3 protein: CSVLGGTEAFF
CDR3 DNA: TGCAGCGTTCTCGGAGGGACTGAAGCTTTCTTT

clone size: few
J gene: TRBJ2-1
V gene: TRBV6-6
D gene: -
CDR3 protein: CASSYFSSDEQFF
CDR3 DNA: TGTGCCAGCAGTTACTTTTCCTCGGATGAGCAGTTCTTC

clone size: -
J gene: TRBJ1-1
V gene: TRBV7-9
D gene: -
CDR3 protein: CASSRSEVNTEAFF
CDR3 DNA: TGTGCCAGCAGCCGAAGTGAGGTGAACACTGAAGCTTTCTTT

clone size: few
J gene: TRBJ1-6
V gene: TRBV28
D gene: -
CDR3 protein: CASSFKSGDSPLHF
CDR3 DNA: TGTGCCAGCAGTTTCAAGTCGGGCGATTCACCCCTCCACTTT

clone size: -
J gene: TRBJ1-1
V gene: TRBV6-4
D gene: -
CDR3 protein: CASSDEEGTEAFF
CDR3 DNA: TGTGCCAGCAGTGACGAGGAGGGCACTGAAGCTTTCTTT

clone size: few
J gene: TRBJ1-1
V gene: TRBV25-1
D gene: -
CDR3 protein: CASSVRTGIEAFF
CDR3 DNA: TGTGCCAGCAGTGTCCGGACGGGCATTGAAGCTTTCTTT

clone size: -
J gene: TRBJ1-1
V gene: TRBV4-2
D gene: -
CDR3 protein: CASSQVGKLNTEAFF
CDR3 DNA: TGTGCCAGCAGCCAAGTAGGCAAGCTGAACACTGAAGCTTTCTTT

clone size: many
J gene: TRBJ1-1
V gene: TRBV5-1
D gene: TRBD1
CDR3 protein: CASSLGQGTTEAFF
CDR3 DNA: TGTGCCAGCAGCCTAGGACAGGGTACAACTGAAGCTTTCTTT

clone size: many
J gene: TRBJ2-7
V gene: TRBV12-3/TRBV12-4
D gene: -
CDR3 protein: CASSLNFPTYEQYF
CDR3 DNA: TGTGCCAGCAGTTTGAACTTCCCTACCTACGAGCAGTACTTC

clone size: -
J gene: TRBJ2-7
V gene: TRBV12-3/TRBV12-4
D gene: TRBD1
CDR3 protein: CASTSTGGLYEQYF
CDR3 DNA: TGTGCCAGCACCTCGACAGGGGGCTTATACGAGCAGTACTTC

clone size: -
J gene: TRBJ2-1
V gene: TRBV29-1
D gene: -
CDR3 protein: CSVVLTLTHRTYNEQFF
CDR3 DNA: TGCAGCGTTGTCCTTACATTGACCCACAGAACCTACAATGAGCAGTTCTTC

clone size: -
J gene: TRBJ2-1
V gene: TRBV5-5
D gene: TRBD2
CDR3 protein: CASSRSGGSSEQFF
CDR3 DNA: TGTGCCAGCAGCCGGAGCGGGGGGTCGAGTGAGCAGTTCTTC

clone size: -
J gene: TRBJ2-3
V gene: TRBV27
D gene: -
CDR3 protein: CASSLGERHTDTQYF
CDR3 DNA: TGTGCCAGCAGTTTAGGAGAGAGACACACAGATACGCAGTATTTT

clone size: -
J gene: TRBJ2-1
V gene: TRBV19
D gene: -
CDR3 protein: CASSIGPSSGPYNEQFF
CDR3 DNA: TGTGCCAGTAGTATAGGACCCTCAAGCGGGCCTTACAATGAGCAGTTCTTC

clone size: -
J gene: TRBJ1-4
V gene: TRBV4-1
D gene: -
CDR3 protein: CASSRSTEINEKLFF
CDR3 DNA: TGCGCCAGCAGCCGCTCGACAGAGATTAATGAAAAACTGTTTTTT

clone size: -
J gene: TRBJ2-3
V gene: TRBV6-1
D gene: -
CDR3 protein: CASSVLTHSDTQYF
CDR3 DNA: TGTGCCAGCAGTGTACTCACCCACTCAGATACGCAGTATTTT

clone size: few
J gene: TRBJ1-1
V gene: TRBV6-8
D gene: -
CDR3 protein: CASGIWAEAFF
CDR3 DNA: TGTGCCAGCGGTATTTGGGCTGAAGCTTTCTTT

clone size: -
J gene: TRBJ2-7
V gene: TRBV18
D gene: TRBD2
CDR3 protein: CASSPRGLAGLTYEQYF
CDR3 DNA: TGTGCCAGCTCACCACGTGGGCTAGCGGGGCTAACCTACGAGCAGTACTTC

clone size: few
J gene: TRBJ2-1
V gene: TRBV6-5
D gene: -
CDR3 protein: CASIPTGTESSYNEQFF
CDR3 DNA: TGTGCCAGCATCCCAACTGGCACCGAGAGCTCCTACAATGAGCAGTTCTTC

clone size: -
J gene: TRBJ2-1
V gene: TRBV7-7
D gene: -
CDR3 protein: CASSLGLDTYNEQFF
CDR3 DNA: TGTGCTAGCAGCTTAGGTCTAGATACCTACAATGAGCAGTTCTTC

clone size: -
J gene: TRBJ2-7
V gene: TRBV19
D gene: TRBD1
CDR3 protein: CASSMGTGGNEQYF
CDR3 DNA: TGTGCCAGTAGTATGGGGACAGGGGGAAACGAGCAGTACTTC

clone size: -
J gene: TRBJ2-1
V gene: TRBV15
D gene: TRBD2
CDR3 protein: CATSQTLAGPYNEQFF
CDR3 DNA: TGTGCCACCAGCCAGACCCTAGCGGGGCCTTACAATGAGCAGTTCTTC

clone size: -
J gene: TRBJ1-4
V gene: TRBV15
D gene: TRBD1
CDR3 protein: CATSREAGGEKLFF
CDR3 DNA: TGTGCCACCAGCAGAGAAGCAGGGGGGGAAAAACTGTTTTTT